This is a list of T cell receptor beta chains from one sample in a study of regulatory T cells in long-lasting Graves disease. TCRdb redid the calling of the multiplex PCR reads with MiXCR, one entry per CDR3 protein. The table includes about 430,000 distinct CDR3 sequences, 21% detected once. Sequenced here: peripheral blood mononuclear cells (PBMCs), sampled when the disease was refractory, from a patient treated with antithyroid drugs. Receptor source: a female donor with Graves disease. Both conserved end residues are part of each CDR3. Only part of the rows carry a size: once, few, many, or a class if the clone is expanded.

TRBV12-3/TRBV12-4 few CASSLNAQTGDTQYF
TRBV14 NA CASSQDGSAGTGELFF
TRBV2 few CASSARLALAKNIQYF
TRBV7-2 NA CASSVLGNEQFF
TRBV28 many CASSLTGSAYEQYF
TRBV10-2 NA CASRGEHEQYF
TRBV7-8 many CASSSGGLSNQPQHF
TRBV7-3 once CASSLGTYNEQFF
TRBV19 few CASSMVLGLRGTEAFF
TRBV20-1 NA CSAKELAGPYNEQFF
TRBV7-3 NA CASSLTPIGTYGYTF
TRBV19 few CASSFLAEAYEQYF
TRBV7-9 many CASSSDRRSGNTIYF
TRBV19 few CASSRNRGPGNTIYF
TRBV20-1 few CSARILSGELFF
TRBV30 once CAWSVGTSGRPEQFF
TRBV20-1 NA CSAPRRNQVGLFF
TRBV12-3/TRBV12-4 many CASRGVSGELFF
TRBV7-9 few CASSPMGQGARGYGYTF
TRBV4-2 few CASSQDPGLGETQYF
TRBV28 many CASNPLGQVTYEQYF
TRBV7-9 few CASSSGQGFAYEQYF
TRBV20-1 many CSRLSGDEETQYF
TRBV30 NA CAWSPGQYGYTF
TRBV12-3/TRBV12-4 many CASTMTGAYGYTF
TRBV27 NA CASSPRTTSSYNEQFF
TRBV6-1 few CASSKSVLAGTNPRETQYF
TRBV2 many CASSDRTSGRLNYEQYF
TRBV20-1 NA CSASVAGGPVGELFF
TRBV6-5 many CASSYSGDRTQETQYF
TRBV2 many CASSATPRLWEQYF
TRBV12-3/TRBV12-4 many CARNPDRGIQETQYF
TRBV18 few CASSPPGLGSYEQYF
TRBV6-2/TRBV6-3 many CASSYSIREGPYEQYF
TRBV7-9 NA CAKEWLDTEAFF
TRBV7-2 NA CASSSIAGGPSEQFF
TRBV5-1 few CASSQREPGQTNYGYTF
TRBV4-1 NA CASSRAGQPNEKLFF
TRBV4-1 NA CASSQDSNQVPGDTEAFF
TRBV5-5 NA CASSGAPSGQYF
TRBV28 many CASSLRDSPYEQYF
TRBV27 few CASSFLQDFEQYF
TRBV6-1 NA CASSGQLATSYNEQFF
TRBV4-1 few CASSQDGLAGVVYEQYF
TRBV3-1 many CASSQGEATANQPQHF
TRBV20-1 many CSATPGQGNNYNEKLFF
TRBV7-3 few CASRWTGAYQPQHF
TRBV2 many CASSEGLPTYEQYF
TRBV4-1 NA CASSQVAQGGETQYF
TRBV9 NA CASSTGQFAEAFF
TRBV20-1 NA CSASEEGGKVGFQGTQYF
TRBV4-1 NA CASSQVGVEAFF
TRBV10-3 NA CAISDVQDRYEQYF
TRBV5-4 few CASSPTLRDSTGEQYF
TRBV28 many CASSFGLQETQYF
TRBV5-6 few CASRGARAGEQYF